This T cell receptor (beta chain) was recorded in a study of regulatory T cells in long-lasting Graves disease (dated by TCRdb to the early 2020s). Regarding the research as a whole: To count as having persistent Graves' disease, a patient had to have received antithyroid drug treatment for over 5 years with TSH receptor autoantibodies remaining persistently positive. Persistent Graves' disease patients were compared with newly diagnosed Graves' disease patients by peripheral blood TCR sequencing and RNA sequencing. The study was registered as a clinical trial and conducted in China. TCR sequencing covered 13 persistent and roughly 20 newly diagnosed Graves' disease patients, 33 samples in total. On average, persistent Graves' disease patients in the clinical cohort had been on antithyroid drugs for about 9.3 years.

Libraries were constructed by multiplex PCR. Instrument on record: Illumina HiSeq 4000. TCR beta libraries were built with iRepertoire HTBI primers and Arm-PCR amplification of CDR3 regions. Gel purification was performed on PCR products prior to sequencing. As for the original processing: A total of some 60 TRBV and 14 TRBJ segments were identified across samples and were used for gene usage analysis of CDR3 amino acid clonotypes. Filtered high-quality paired reads were merged into contigs using COPE and FqMerger. Contigs were aligned with BLAST to IMGT TRBV, TRBD and TRBJ reference genes, and CDR3 was defined per IMGT. Any clonotype with a frequency above 0.1% was classified as a highly expanded clone. Repertoire diversity was measured by Shannon entropy, and V-J evenness by the Gini coefficient. A clonotype was considered public if more than one individual shared it. TCRdb reanalyzed the raw reads on its own, using fastp at Q25 for trimming and MiXCR for clone calling, and kept in-frame beta chains. Here each entry gathers all rows of one CDR3 protein and keeps the most common genes and DNA. These V and J calls derive from TCRdb rather than the authors' analysis. In all, the sample holds around 300,000 distinct CDR3 sequences, and around 20% of those were seen once. Jointly, the top ten make up around 50% of the sample.

In the case of this clonotype: The antigen it binds to is not known. The record has no base qualities; no much larger clone is one base away.

Study-wide findings and limitations: Because the primary lesion, thyroid tissue, could not be accessed, the study looked at peripheral blood alone. Preferential use of TRBV28, TRBJ1-2 and TRBJ2-5 was observed in persistent disease, whereas TRBV20-1 and TRBJ2-1 were favored in newly diagnosed disease. Lower TCR Shannon entropy and fewer highly expanded clones were observed in persistent Graves' disease patients than in newly diagnosed patients, which suggested clonal expansion. The authors noted that the small sample size was a limitation that may lower accuracy. Sequencing and analysis were limited to the TCR beta chain. Patients with persistent disease shared more public clonotypes (under 3,000) than newly diagnosed patients did (966).

In the paper's terms, the time point label means: persistent/refractory GD, antithyroid drugs over 5 years with positive TRAb. For both TCR sequencing and RNA sequencing, RNA was extracted from PBMCs in TRIzol. The diagnosis of Graves' disease was made according to American Thyroid Association guidelines. Recruitment of patients was carried out at an endocrinology department in Xi'an, China. From each patient, approximately 9 milliliters of peripheral blood was collected into an EDTA anticoagulant tube. Ficoll Paque Plus density gradient separation was used to isolate PBMCs, and no further T cell sorting was done. An Agilent 2100 Bioanalyzer and agarose gel were used to check RNA quality, while a NanoDrop 2000 measured RNA concentration. From the cysteine through the phenylalanine, the CDR3 covers 16 amino acids. Of the read, only the CDR3 DNA is kept; its 48 bases are in frame from base 1. Compared with germline, V lacks 2 bases and J lacks 7 bases; bases without a gene match: 7. In the germline V gene, CDR1 corresponds to KGHDR and CDR2 to SFDVKD.

The sequence joins TRBV24-1 to TRBJ2-2; TRBD1 fits 9 bases in the junction. The sequence derives from a female donor with Graves disease. This sample comprised peripheral blood mononuclear cells (PBMCs), obtained when the disease was refractory, from a patient treated with antithyroid drugs. The CDR3 is CATSDSPGQGGGELFF. The DNA is as follows: TGTGCCACCAGTGATTCTCCGGGACAGGGAGGCGGGGAGCTGTTTTTT.